The rows below give T cell receptor beta chains drawn from one sample of a study of cytomegalovirus exposure and HLA in healthy donors. Libraries were prepared by immunoSEQ multiplex PCR; TCRdb keeps only in-frame clonotypes and omits some of them. The sample lists about 120,000 clones; around 80% were seen once. Input material: PBMCs. All receptors derive from a man in his thirties or forties in good health and CMV-seropositive. Each CDR3 is given with its conserved first and last residue. The D gene is left open where the match is weak. Rows may omit the clone size; those that give it use once, few, many or a size class.

clone_size j_call v_call d_call cdr3_aa cdr3_nt
NA TRBJ2-2 TRBV15 TRBD1 CATRRGLDTGELFF TGTGCCACCCGCAGGGGGCTCGACACCGGGGAGCTGTTTTTT
NA TRBJ1-1 TRBV7-9 TRBD1 CASSFRTGGTMNTEAFF TGTGCCAGCAGCTTTAGGACAGGGGGAACTATGAACACTGAAGCTTTCTTT
NA TRBJ2-2 TRBV29-1 NA CSVEDYGELFF TGCAGCGTTGAAGACTATGGGGAGCTGTTTTTT
NA TRBJ1-2 TRBV10-3 NA CAISANYGYTF TGTGCCATCAGTGCGAACTATGGCTACACCTTC
NA TRBJ2-3 TRBV7-8 TRBD2 CASTNRRGGDTQYF TGTGCCAGCACCAACCGCCGGGGGGGGGATACGCAGTATTTT
NA TRBJ1-5 TRBV27 TRBD1 CASRTGTGAGLNQPQHF TGTGCCAGCAGGACCGGGACAGGGGCCGGCCTGAATCAGCCCCAGCATTTT
NA TRBJ1-3 TRBV30 NA CAWSRGTIGAGNTIYF TGTGCCTGGAGCCGGGGTACCATTGGGGCTGGAAACACCATATATTTT
NA TRBJ2-3 TRBV9 TRBD2 CASSVSSGSADTQYF TGTGCCAGCAGCGTATCTAGCGGGAGCGCAGATACGCAGTATTTT
few TRBJ2-5 TRBV2 TRBD2 CASGGDTGEETQYF TGTGCCAGCGGGGGGGATACTGGGGAAGAGACCCAGTACTTC
few TRBJ2-6 TRBV7-2 TRBD1 CASSWTGALSGANVLTF TGTGCCAGCAGCTGGACAGGGGCCCTCTCTGGGGCCAACGTCCTGACTTTC
few TRBJ2-7 TRBV18 NA CASSPPVGTYEQYF TGTGCCAGCTCACCACCGGTGGGCACCTACGAGCAGTACTTC
NA TRBJ2-3 TRBV7-3 TRBD2 CASSLLAGSDVTQYF TGTGCCAGCAGCCTACTAGCGGGTAGCGACGTTACGCAGTATTTT
NA TRBJ2-7 TRBV2 NA CATRGGTIFREQYF TGTGCCACCCGAGGTGGGACAATTTTCCGCGAGCAGTACTTC
few TRBJ1-5 TRBV6-5 TRBD1 CASIDPPTGSQHF TGTGCCAGCATCGACCCACCGACAGGGTCCCAGCATTTT
NA TRBJ2-6 TRBV27 NA CASSLGGSSGANVLTF TGTGCCAGCAGTTTAGGAGGTAGCTCTGGGGCCAACGTCCTGACTTTC
NA TRBJ1-6 TRBV25-1 NA CASSEVQGGSNSPLHF TGTGCCAGCAGTGAAGTCCAGGGTGGTTCTAATTCACCCCTCCACTTT
NA TRBJ1-4 TRBV18 TRBD1 CASSPTGQREKLFF TGTGCCAGCTCACCGACGGGACAGCGGGAAAAACTGTTTTTT
NA TRBJ1-3 TRBV5-1 NA CASSFTVSGNTIYF TGCGCCAGCAGCTTCACAGTCTCTGGAAACACCATATATTTT
NA TRBJ1-2 TRBV6-1 NA CASSEVGGMGYGYTF TGTGCCAGCAGTGAAGTGGGGGGTATGGGCTATGGCTACACCTTC
NA TRBJ1-1 TRBV10-3 TRBD1 CAIRGDRGWPEAFF TGTGCCATCAGGGGGGACAGGGGGTGGCCTGAAGCTTTCTTT
NA TRBJ1-2 TRBV5-5 TRBD1 CASRKPGQGSNYGYTF TGTGCCAGCAGGAAGCCGGGACAGGGATCTAACTATGGCTACACCTTC
once TRBJ2-7 TRBV7-2 TRBD1 CASSLGGQGYEQYF TGTGCCAGCAGCTTAGGCGGACAGGGCTACGAGCAGTACTTC
NA TRBJ1-2 TRBV4-3 NA CASSQGWGGVYGYTF TGCGCCAGCAGCCAAGGATGGGGGGGCGTCTATGGCTACACCTTC
NA TRBJ2-7 TRBV11-2 TRBD1 CASSLGTVYEQYF TGTGCCAGCAGCCTCGGGACAGTCTACGAGCAGTACTTC
NA TRBJ1-2 TRBV18 TRBD1 CASSHRTGDFYGYTF TGTGCCAGCTCCCACCGGACAGGGGACTTCTATGGCTACACCTTC
NA TRBJ2-3 TRBV7-9 NA CASSDRGASTDTQYF TGTGCCAGCAGTGATAGAGGCGCTAGCACAGATACGCAGTATTTT
NA TRBJ1-5 TRBV19 NA CASRGSGGPDQPQHF TGTGCCAGTAGGGGGTCCGGGGGGCCTGATCAGCCCCAGCATTTT
NA TRBJ1-2 TRBV29-1 NA CSGLDSVGYGYTF TGCAGCGGGTTGGACAGTGTAGGGTATGGCTACACCTTC
once TRBJ2-7 TRBV5-4 NA CASSLQLQGTAYF TGTGCCAGCAGCTTGCAACTTCAGGGTACGGCGTACTTC
NA TRBJ1-1 TRBV27 NA CASSLGAATEAFF TGTGCCAGCAGTTTGGGGGCTGCTACTGAAGCTTTCTTT
NA TRBJ2-7 TRBV25-1 NA CASSDRPQGIYEQYF TGTGCCAGCAGTGACAGACCACAGGGTATCTACGAGCAGTACTTC
few TRBJ2-6 TRBV28 NA CASSSTGSSGANVLTF TGTGCCAGCAGTTCGACAGGATCCTCTGGGGCCAACGTCCTGACTTTC
NA TRBJ2-6 TRBV18 TRBD1 CASSRSQGTSGANVLTF TGTGCCAGCTCACGATCACAGGGGACCTCTGGGGCCAACGTCCTGACTTTC
NA TRBJ2-4 TRBV10-3 NA CAISVEAKNSQYF TGTGCCATCAGTGTGGAGGCCAAAAACAGTCAGTACTTC
NA TRBJ2-5 TRBV4-2 NA CASSQDSGGSGETQYF TGTGCCAGCAGCCAAGATTCAGGGGGGAGTGGAGAGACCCAGTACTTC
few TRBJ1-2 TRBV6-1 TRBD1 CASRGGTGNNYGYTF TGTGCCAGCAGGGGGGGGACAGGGAACAACTATGGCTACACCTTC
NA TRBJ1-1 TRBV6-5 NA CASSRGRNTEAFF TGTGCCAGCAGTCGAGGAAGGAACACTGAAGCTTTCTTT
NA TRBJ2-5 TRBV4-2 TRBD2 CASSQEMVAWRGGQETQYF TGTGCCAGCAGCCAAGAAATGGTGGCCTGGCGGGGGGGCCAAGAGACCCAGTACTTC
NA TRBJ2-7 TRBV9 TRBD2 CASSLAGGLAGDEQYF TGTGCCAGCAGCTTAGCGGGGGGACTAGCGGGAGATGAGCAGTACTTC
once TRBJ2-7 TRBV6-6 NA CASSSPDISYEQYF TGTGCCAGCAGTTCCCCTGACATCTCCTACGAGCAGTACTTC
few TRBJ2-1 TRBV5-6 NA CASSSLDRPNNEQFF TGTGCCAGCAGCTCCTTAGACAGGCCCAACAATGAGCAGTTCTTC
NA TRBJ2-1 TRBV5-1 TRBD2 CASRPLTSGSNEQFF TGCGCCAGCAGACCTCTGACTAGCGGGAGCAATGAGCAGTTCTTC
once TRBJ1-5 TRBV19 TRBD1 CASATTGGDQPQHF TGTGCCAGTGCGACGACAGGGGGGGATCAGCCCCAGCATTTT
NA TRBJ2-7 TRBV9 TRBD2 CASSVNSREVSYEQYF TGTGCCAGCAGCGTCAACTCGCGGGAGGTCTCCTACGAGCAGTACTTC
NA TRBJ1-4 TRBV5-8 NA CASKDKNNEKLFF TGTGCCAGCAAGGACAAAAATAATGAAAAACTGTTTTTT
NA TRBJ1-5 TRBV19 TRBD1 CASSKGTGLSNQPQHF TGTGCCAGTAGTAAGGGGACAGGGTTGAGCAATCAGCCCCAGCATTTT
NA TRBJ1-2 TRBV9 NA CASSGGGLYYGYTF TGTGCCAGCAGCGGGGGGGGTCTATACTATGGCTACACCTTC
NA TRBJ2-5 TRBV4-2 TRBD2 CASSPLGGAGDQETQYF TGTGCCAGCAGCCCGCTGGGTGGAGCGGGAGACCAAGAGACCCAGTACTTC
NA TRBJ2-5 TRBV6-1 TRBD2 CARGGTGKETQYF TGTGCCAGGGGGGGGACGGGAAAAGAGACCCAGTACTTC
NA TRBJ1-2 TRBV9 TRBD1 CASSPRDSSNYGYTF TGTGCCAGCAGCCCACGGGACAGCTCTAACTATGGCTACACCTTC
NA TRBJ2-1 TRBV9 NA CASSPPALFLGRNNEQFF TGTGCCAGCAGCCCCCCGGCCCTTTTTTTGGGGAGAAACAATGAGCAGTTCTTC
once TRBJ2-1 TRBV5-4 TRBD2 CASSPTSAISYNEQFF TGTGCCAGCAGTCCGACTAGCGCAATCTCCTACAATGAGCAGTTCTTC
NA TRBJ2-7 TRBV13 NA CASSLNTIGEQYF TGTGCCAGCAGCTTAAATACTATAGGCGAGCAGTACTTC
NA TRBJ1-1 TRBV7-9 NA CASSLPTGTRSKATEAFF TGTGCCAGCAGCTTGCCGACCGGGACACGTTCGAAGGCCACTGAAGCTTTCTTT
NA TRBJ2-7 TRBV14 NA CASRSSGLTYEQYF TGTGCCAGCAGGTCCAGCGGCCTCACCTACGAGCAGTACTTC
few TRBJ1-5 TRBV7-2 NA CASSLGTRESQPQHF TGTGCCAGCAGCTTAGGGACCAGGGAAAGTCAGCCCCAGCATTTT
NA TRBJ2-7 TRBV29-1 TRBD2 CSVGLAGRHEQYF TGCAGCGTTGGGTTAGCGGGTAGACACGAGCAGTACTTC
NA TRBJ2-7 TRBV2 NA CASSDTTYEQYF TGTGCCAGCAGTGACACAACCTACGAGCAGTACTTC
few TRBJ1-1 TRBV5-6 NA CASRVGGMNTEAFF TGTGCCAGCAGAGTAGGGGGAATGAACACTGAAGCTTTCTTT